Sequencing of this T cell receptor (beta chain) was carried out in a study of T-cell reconstitution after alpha-beta-depleted transplantation in children. This clonotype was observed at least ten times. Antigen specificity is unknown. Overall study results and limits: Fresh T-cell production supplied most of the T-cell counts and diversity seen one year after transplant.

Using unique molecular identifiers, the investigators prepared the TCRbeta library. TCRdb re-called the PCR reads with MiXCR, one entry per CDR3 protein. This table holds 200,000 to 250,000 distinct CDR3 sequences, 9.5% to 13% found once. The source material was PBMCs, sampled before TCRalphabeta/CD19-depleted stem cell transplant. This clonotype originated in a child in the first two years of life with acute myeloid leukemia, due to receive a stem cell transplant.

The CDR3 nucleotides read TGCGCCAGCAGCTTGGGGGACAGGGGCACAGATACGCAGTATTTT. It yields the protein CASSLGDRGTDTQYF. The rearrangement joins TRBV5-1 to TRBJ2-3; 9 nucleotides align to TRBD1. Losses at the gene ends were 0 bases for V and 1 base for J; bases not matched to a gene: 0. CDR3 length: 15 residues. CDR1 SGHRS and CDR2 YFSETQ come from the germline V gene.